A selection of T cell receptor beta chains follows, all from one sample in a study of shared clonotypes between healthy human individuals. Using immunoSEQ multiplex PCR, the repertoire was profiled, and TCRdb retains in-frame clones only, with some absent. The sample contains about 680,000 clones, 74% of which appear only once. Sequencing was done on a sample of memory CD4+ T cells sorted from blood. The origin of the receptors is a woman between 25 and 40 years old in good health. Each CDR3 is given with its conserved first and last residue. A D gene is named only where the DNA matches it firmly. The listing skips clone size in some rows; elsewhere it reads once, few, many or a size class.

J gene	V gene	D gene	clone size	CDR3 DNA	CDR3 protein
TRBJ2-3	TRBV25-1	.	.	TGTGCCAGCAGTGAATTGGGGGGGCCCGGACGGAACACAGATACGCAGTATTTT	CASSELGGPGRNTDTQYF
TRBJ1-1	TRBV7-6	.	few	TGTGCCAGCAGCTTATCCCAGTCCATGAACACTGAAGCTTTCTTT	CASSLSQSMNTEAFF
TRBJ1-4	TRBV28	.	.	TGTGCCAGCAATATAGGGGCACAGTTAAGTTCGACTAATGAAAAACTGTTTTTT	CASNIGAQLSSTNEKLFF
TRBJ2-5	TRBV5-1	.	few	TGCGCCAGCAGCTTGGTGGGAGGGGGCGTTGCCCAAGAGACCCAGTACTTC	CASSLVGGGVAQETQYF
TRBJ2-1	TRBV5-1	.	.	TGCGCCAGCAGCTTACAATCCCGTCCAAACAACAACAATGAGCAGTTCTTC	CASSLQSRPNNNNEQFF
TRBJ2-5	TRBV6-1	TRBD2	many	TGTGCCGTCACACTTAGCGGGAGACTCGGGGAGACCCAGTACTTC	CAVTLSGRLGETQYF
TRBJ1-2	TRBV5-1	.	.	TGCGCCAGCAGCTTGCAAACAGGTAGCTATGGCTACACCTTC	CASSLQTGSYGYTF
TRBJ1-2	TRBV19	TRBD1	.	TGTGCCAGTATCCGGACAGGGGACAACTATGGCTACACCTTC	CASIRTGDNYGYTF
TRBJ2-1	TRBV28	.	.	TGTGCCAGCAGTTTTCAAGGGAGTAATTTAAATGAGCAGTTCTTC	CASSFQGSNLNEQFF
TRBJ2-3	TRBV25-1	TRBD2	few	TGTGCCACCAGCAGAGGTAGCGGGAGCACAGATACGCAGTATTTT	CATSRGSGSTDTQYF
TRBJ2-3	TRBV5-1	.	.	TGCGCCAGCAGCAATAGCGGTTACACAGATACGCAGTATTTT	CASSNSGYTDTQYF
TRBJ1-6	TRBV6-5	TRBD1	few	TGTGCCAGCAGTTACTCTAGGGGGCCGGGGTCACCCCTCCACTTT	CASSYSRGPGSPLHF
TRBJ2-3	TRBV7-9	.	.	TGTGCCAGCAGCCCGAGTACAGATACGCAGTATTTT	CASSPSTDTQYF
TRBJ1-1	TRBV5-8	.	.	TGTGCCAGCAGCTTGGTATGGGACGGGAACACTGAAGCTTTCTTT	CASSLVWDGNTEAFF
TRBJ2-2	TRBV6-5	.	.	TGTGCCAGCAGGGCGGTGACACCAAACACCGGGGAGCTGTTTTTT	CASRAVTPNTGELFF
TRBJ2-5	TRBV30	.	.	TGTGCCTGGAACCTACAGGGACAAGAGACCCAGTACTTC	CAWNLQGQETQYF